The 24 T cell receptor beta chains below all came from one sample that was sequenced in a study of preoperative IRX-2 immunotherapy in early breast cancer. Sequencing was performed with immunoSEQ multiplex PCR; in TCRdb, only in-frame clones are kept and a portion is missing. The sample carries 75,000 to 100,000 clones, 86% recorded once. Treatment of the sample: preoperative locoregional IRX-2 cytokine immunotherapy. Material: tumor tissue, obtained after IRX-2 immunotherapy. All receptors derive from a human donor with breast cancer.

J is TRBJ1-3 and V is TRBV5-1; D remains ambiguous. Trimming pared 5 bases from V and 0 bases from J, leaving 12 bases between. Germline loops: CDR1 SGHRS, CDR2 YFSETQ. CDR3 length equals 15 residues. The CDR3 protein is CASRPDGISGNTIYF. The CDR3 region has the DNA TGCGCCAGCAGACCAGACGGAATCTCTGGAAACACCATATATTTT.

V and J are TRBV6-8 and TRBJ2-1; the match to TRBD2 covers 12 bases. The CDR3 contains 15 residues. V gave up 8 bases and J gave up 10 bases; unmatched junction bases: 12. Germline V lookup: CDR1 MNHGY, CDR2 SAAAGT. The CDR3 reads CASHSGTSGSGEQFF. The CDR3 DNA follows: TGTGCCAGCCATTCCGGGACTAGCGGGTCGGGGGAGCAGTTCTTC.

The chain couples TRBV10-2 to TRBJ1-2; 7 nucleotides match TRBD1. CDR1 is WSHSY and CDR2 is SAAADI in the germline V gene. The CDR3 sequence is 14 residues long. Losses at the gene ends were 8 bases for V and 2 bases for J; bases not matched to a gene: 8. CDR3 residues: CASFPPGQNYGYTF. The CDR3 coding sequence is TGCGCCAGCTTTCCTCCGGGACAGAACTATGGCTACACCTTC.

This chain uses TRBV19 with TRBJ2-2; D gene unclear. Germline CDR1 reads LNHDA; CDR2 reads SQIVND (reference sequence). CDR3 size: 15 residues. Trimming removed 6 bases from V and 6 bases from J, with 17 bases in between. The CDR3 is CASSRPDLLAGELFF. As DNA, the CDR3 is TGTGCCAGTAGCCGCCCGGACCTTCTGGCCGGGGAGCTGTTTTTT.

The chain uses TRBV5-1 and TRBJ1-2, with D possibly being TRBD1 (6 bases). CDR1 is SGHRS and CDR2 is YFSETQ in the germline V gene. This CDR3 is built from 16 residues. The V end lost 1 base, the J end lost 5 bases, and 18 bases lay between the germline ends. The CDR3 reads CASSLSSARGKYGYTF. The DNA for the CDR3 is TGCGCCAGCAGCTTGAGTTCGGCCAGGGGAAAGTATGGCTACACCTTC.

Written as DNA, the CDR3 is TGCGCCAGCAGCCATGGAGGGATTGTTGGTCAGGGGGGATCTTTCTTT. Amino acid sequence: CASSHGGIVGQGGSFF. The gene calls are TRBV5-1 and TRBJ1-1, with 7 bases matching TRBD1. The trim removed 4 bases at V and 12 bases at J, leaving 21 bases unmatched. Germline V gene data show CDR1 as SGHRS and CDR2 as YFSETQ. The length of the CDR3 is 16 residues.

The V call is TRBV5-1, the J call TRBJ1-6; D not resolved. Trimming shortened V by 1 base and J by 3 bases, and 11 bases separated the two germline ends. Germline CDR1 reads SGHRS; CDR2 reads YFSETQ. The CDR3 spans 16 residues. The CDR3 DNA is TGCGCCAGCAGCTTGCAGGCAGACGTCTATAATTCACCCCTCCACTTT. Translated, it gives CASSLQADVYNSPLHF. The full variable domain, its missing parts supplied by reference TRBV5-1 and TRBJ1-6, is KAGVTQTPRYLIKTRGQQVTLSCSPISGHRSVSWYQQTPGQGLQFLFEYFSETQRNKGNFPGRFSGRQFSNSRSEMNVSTLELGDSALYLCASSLQADVYNSPLHFGNGTRLTVT.

This clone was seen a few times. The gene calls are TRBV11-3 and TRBJ2-5; the match to TRBD2 covers 7 bases. The CDR3 length is 17 residues. J lost 2 bases, V lost 0 bases, and 9 bases had no gene match. Germline V CDR1 and CDR2: SGHNT, YENEEA. The CDR3 DNA reads TGTGCCAGCAGCTTAGACTGGTCAGGGAGGGGACAAGAGACCCAGTACTTC. Translated: CASSLDWSGRGQETQYF.

The rearrangement links TRBV6-8 to TRBJ1-1, with 8 bases matching TRBD1. The CDR3 covers 13 residues. Germline V CDR1 and CDR2: MNHGY, SAAAGT. V trimming: 8 bases; J trimming: 1 base; junction bases outside the gene matches: 3. The CDR3 is CASRQGTNTEAFF. The CDR3, as DNA: TGTGCCAGCCGACAGGGGACGAACACTGAAGCTTTCTTT.

The V and J genes are TRBV6-8 and TRBJ2-7; D is perhaps TRBD1 (6 bases). V lost 0 bases, J lost 6 bases, and 15 bases lay in between. Germline CDR1 and CDR2: MNHGY and SAAAGT. This CDR3 is built from 15 residues. This CDR3 is CASSYSIQGRGEQYF. The CDR3 region has the DNA TGTGCCAGCAGTTACTCGATACAGGGAAGAGGCGAGCAGTACTTC.

The V call is TRBV6-8, the J call TRBJ1-4, with unresolved D. Germline V gene lookup returns CDR1 MNHGY and CDR2 SAAAGT. The V gene lost 6 bases and the J gene lost 7 bases, with 12 bases spanning the gap. This CDR3 is built from 13 residues. Written as DNA, the CDR3 is TGTGCCAGCAGCTATTCGCGATTTGAAAAACTGTTTTTT. Translating gives CASSYSRFEKLFF.

This clone occurred once. The chain combines TRBV19 with TRBJ1-5, with D perhaps matching TRBD1 (5 bases). Trimming took off 3 bases at V and 1 base at J, with 13 bases between the two ends. This CDR3 contains 16 residues. The germline V gene encodes CDR1 LNHDA and CDR2 SQIVND (reference sequence). In DNA, the CDR3 is TGTGCCAGTAGTATCAACGGGGCAGAAAGCAATCAGCCCCAGCATTTT. Its protein is CASSINGAESNQPQHF.

The chain has TRBV7-8 and TRBJ2-3; the D is unclear. CDR1 and CDR2 from the germline V gene are SGHVS and FQNEAQ. The CDR3 totals 16 residues. Trimming took 4 bases from V and 2 from J, leaving 16 bases between them. In DNA, the CDR3 is TGTGCCAGCAGCTCTATTCTAAGTGGGTTCACAGATACGCAGTATTTT. Translating it yields CASSSILSGFTDTQYF.

The chain has TRBV7-6 and TRBJ2-5; D is unclear. The CDR3 extends over 15 amino acids. The V gene's germline CDR1 is SGHVS and CDR2 FNYEAQ. The germline V and J ends were trimmed by 1 base and 4 bases, with 13 bases remaining between them. In DNA, the CDR3 is TGTGCCAGCAGCTTAGAAGAGTTAGCCAGAGAGACCCAGTACTTC. Protein sequence: CASSLEELARETQYF.

The rearrangement joins TRBV5-1 to TRBJ2-5, with 12 bases that match TRBD1. This CDR3 has 15 residues. Germline V gives CDR1 SGHRS, CDR2 YFSETQ. The CDR3 DNA follows: TGCGCTTCTGCTCCGGGACAGGGGGCTTTGGAGACCCAGTACTTC. This translates into CASAPGQGALETQYF.

V and J are TRBV6-8 and TRBJ2-1; TRBD2 aligns across 7 bases. V gave up 8 bases and J gave up 6 bases; unmatched junction bases: 10. Germline CDR1 and CDR2: MNHGY and SAAAGT. The CDR3 spans 14 residues. Here the CDR3 reads CASGEGALVNEQFF. CDR3 bases: TGTGCCAGCGGGGAGGGAGCGCTCGTCAATGAGCAGTTCTTC.

This chain joins TRBV6-8 and TRBJ1-1; D uncertain. The CDR3 is made up of 13 amino acids. The V gene's germline CDR1 is MNHGY and CDR2 SAAAGT. V shed 7 bases and J shed 1 base, with 10 bases lying between them. CDR3 protein: CASTNLGNTEAFF. CDR3 sequence (DNA): TGTGCCAGCACCAATCTAGGGAACACTGAAGCTTTCTTT.

The genes are TRBV28 and TRBJ2-1; a weak D match, TRBD1 (5 bases). CDR3 length: 15 amino acids. Per the germline V gene, CDR1 is MDHEN and CDR2 is SYDVKM. Trimming took off 6 bases at V and 6 bases at J, with 18 bases between the two ends. CDR3 DNA: TGTGCCAGCAGCCCCGTGAAGGCAGGGATCAATGAGCAGTTCTTC. Translation: CASSPVKAGINEQFF.

The genes are TRBV6-8 and TRBJ1-4; D call uncertain. Between the trimmed V and J ends, which lost 4 bases and 8 bases, there was a span of 14 bases. CDR3 size: 14 residues. Germline values: CDR1 MNHGY, CDR2 SAAAGT. CDR3: CASSFYPAEEKLFF. CDR3 in DNA: TGTGCCAGCAGTTTCTACCCGGCAGAGGAAAAACTGTTTTTT.

This rearrangement joins TRBV29-1 to TRBJ1-4, with D hard to call. This CDR3 comprises 12 residues. From germline, CDR1 is SQVTM and CDR2 ANQGSEA. V gave up 7 bases and J gave up 7 bases, with 13 bases separating them. In nucleotides, the CDR3 is TGCAGCGCTGCGGCGGGTGGTGAAAAACTGTTTTTT. This translates into CSAAAGGEKLFF.

V gene TRBV6-8 combines with J gene TRBJ1-5; 8 bases match TRBD1. The V and J ends lost 6 bases and 0 bases, in that order; junction bases with no gene match: 4. Germline V gene sequence: CDR1 MNHGY, CDR2 SAAAGT. The length of the CDR3 is 15 residues. The CDR3 region has the DNA TGTGCCAGCAGCGGACAGGGAATTAGCAATCAGCCCCAGCATTTT. It encodes CASSGQGISNQPQHF.

This chain connects TRBV5-1 to TRBJ1-4; D is ambiguous. CDR1 SGHRS and CDR2 YFSETQ come from the germline V gene. The CDR3 is 14 residues long. Trimming took 4 bases from V and 0 from J, leaving 7 bases between them. The CDR3 DNA reads as TGCGCCAGCAGCGAGGCTTCAACTAATGAAAAACTGTTTTTT. Translating gives CASSEASTNEKLFF.

This clone was observed once. The rearrangement uses TRBV6-8 and TRBJ2-7; TRBD1 is a possible D gene (6 bases). Trimming left V 6 bases short and J 1 base short, with 19 bases between. This CDR3 spans 16 amino acids. Germline CDR1 and CDR2: MNHGY and SAAAGT. Here the CDR3 reads CASSQLTGAPSYEQYF. As DNA, the CDR3 is TGTGCCAGCAGCCAATTGACAGGCGCTCCATCCTACGAGCAGTACTTC.

The CDR3: CASSLSLGQGTNTEAFF. The CDR3 DNA reads TGTGCCAGCAGTTTATCCCTAGGGCAGGGAACGAACACTGAAGCTTTCTTT. The chain links TRBV28 to TRBJ1-1; D might be TRBD1 (5 bases). The CDR3 has 17 residues. The V gene's germline CDR1 is MDHEN and CDR2 SYDVKM. Trimming pared 1 base from V and 1 base from J, leaving 16 bases between. The full variable domain, with the rest looked up from reference TRBV28 and TRBJ1-1, is DVKVTQSSRYLVKRTGEKVFLECVQDMDHENMFWYRQDPGLGLRLIYFSYDVKMKEKGDIPEGYSVSREKKERFSLILESASTNQTSMYLCASSLSLGQGTNTEAFFGQGTRLTVV.